This note documents a single T cell receptor (beta chain) sequence. What it recognizes is unknown. Germline V gene data show CDR1 as SEHNR and CDR2 as FQNEAQ (reference sequence). The CDR3 length is 14 residues. Trimming took off 6 bases at V and 0 bases at J, with 11 bases between the two ends. This sample is part of a study of cytomegalovirus exposure and HLA in healthy donors. Clones were sequenced by immunoSEQ multiplex PCR, and TCRdb holds only the in-frame ones, with some missing. This sample has 90,000 to 100,000 clones, with 93% found just once. The donors were part of the validation cohort, which consisted of some 120 subjects and was separate from the first cohort of under 850 subjects. Findings and caveats of the study: Rarity marked most TCR sequences, yet some public TCRs occurred in many donors. 150 or so TCR beta chains were listed as cytomegalovirus-associated. In vitro experiments confirmed that three CMV-associated chains were specific for CMV antigens.

This clonotype was sampled from a woman in her twenties or thirties in good health and CMV-seropositive. Sequencing used PBMCs. The chain couples TRBV7-9 to TRBJ1-1; D remains ambiguous. Here the CDR3 DNA reads TGTGCCAGCAGGCCAGGTTATATGAACACTGAAGCTTTCTTT. It is translated as CASRPGYMNTEAFF.